The 10 T cell receptor beta chains below all came from one sample that was sequenced in a study of shared clonotypes between healthy human individuals. Clones were read by immunoSEQ multiplex PCR, and TCRdb kept only the in-frame ones, dropping some. This table has over a million clones, roughly 97% appearing once. The specimen sequenced was naive CD4+ T cells sorted from blood. Subset denoted: CD45RA+ positively selected. Receptors were obtained from a man aged 25-40 years in good health.

The V call is TRBV18, the J call TRBJ2-7; 10 nucleotides match TRBD1. The CDR3 runs to 14 residues. Germline assignment: CDR1 KGHSH and CDR2 LQKENI. The trim removed 4 bases at V and 5 bases at J, leaving 5 bases unmatched. The CDR3, as DNA: TGTGCCAGCTCACGGGACAGGGGTCAACACGAGCAGTACTTC. This codes for CASSRDRGQHEQYF.

To note about this clone: The same CDR3 is also encoded by other DNA sequences in this sample. The rearrangement links TRBV28 to TRBJ1-5; 7 bases match TRBD1. The CDR3 is 14 residues long. Losses at the gene ends were 8 bases for V and 2 bases for J; bases not matched to a gene: 6. Germline V gives CDR1 MDHEN, CDR2 SYDVKM. CDR3 region: CASGLDRGNQPQHF. CDR3 nucleotide sequence: TGTGCCAGCGGCCTCGACAGGGGCAATCAGCCCCAGCATTTT.

This chain connects TRBV18 to TRBJ2-1, with TRBD2 identical over 9 bases. The CDR3 runs 20 residues. The germline gives CDR1 KGHSH, CDR2 LQKENI. V dropped 2 bases and J dropped 5; count of bases not matched to a gene: 19. The CDR3 DNA sequence: TGTGCCAGCTCACCAGCCCTTACACTAGCGGGCAACCGGGGGGACAATGAGCAGTTCTTC. Residues: CASSPALTLAGNRGDNEQFF. Combining the CDR3 with reference TRBV18 and TRBJ2-1 gives the whole variable domain NAGVMQNPRHLVRRRGQEARLRCSPMKGHSHVYWYRQLPEEGLKFMVYLQKENIIDESGMPKERFSAEFPKEGPSILRIQQVVRGDSAAYFCASSPALTLAGNRGDNEQFFGPGTRLTVL.

The gene calls are TRBV27 and TRBJ1-4; 10 bases agree with TRBD1. Germline-derived CDR1 and CDR2 are MNHEY and SMNVEV (reference sequence). V lost 4 bases and J lost 4; bases outside the gene matches: 3. The CDR3 runs to 15 residues. This CDR3 reads CASSSWTGGNEKLFF. CDR3 DNA: TGTGCCAGCAGTTCCTGGACAGGGGGTAATGAAAAACTGTTTTTT.

V gene TRBV5-4 combines with J gene TRBJ2-5, with a possible D match to TRBD2 (6 bases). Trimming shortened V by 7 bases and J by 4 bases, and 20 bases separated the two germline ends. CDR1 and CDR2 from the germline V gene are SGHNT and YYREEE (reference sequence). The CDR3 is made up of 15 amino acids. As DNA, the CDR3 is TGTGCCAGCGCCTCCTCCGCGGGAAGGGGAGAGACCCAGTACTTC. The encoded protein is CASASSAGRGETQYF.

V gene TRBV6-5 combines with J gene TRBJ1-1; D possibly corresponds to TRBD1 (6 bases). The ends were cut back, 6 bases at V and 1 base at J, with 15 bases in the middle. The germline V gene encodes CDR1 MNHEY and CDR2 SVGAGI. There are 15 residues in the CDR3. Here the CDR3 reads CASREEGGRNTEAFF. In DNA form, the CDR3 reads TGTGCCAGCAGAGAGGAAGGGGGGCGGAACACTGAAGCTTTCTTT.

The chain combines TRBV2 with TRBJ2-3; the D gene is possibly TRBD1 (6 bases). Trimming removed 4 bases at V and 4 bases at J, with 9 bases between. The CDR3 covers 13 residues. CDR1 is SNHLY and CDR2 is FYNNEI in the germline V gene. CDR3 sequence: CASSGQDPDTQYF. The CDR3 bases are TGTGCCAGCAGTGGACAGGACCCAGATACGCAGTATTTT.

The chain joins TRBV5-1 to TRBJ2-2; D remains ambiguous. The CDR3 consists of 15 residues. Germline V gene sequence: CDR1 SGHRS, CDR2 YFSETQ. Between the trimmed V and J ends, which lost 7 bases and 8 bases, there was a span of 21 bases. For the CDR3, the DNA is TGCGCCAGCCACACCGATTCAAACCCGGTAGGGGAGCTGTTTTTT. Its translation: CASHTDSNPVGELFF.

V usage is TRBV4-1 and J usage is TRBJ2-3; D may be TRBD1 (7 bases). The CDR3 consists of 16 residues. V lost 3 bases and J 1 base, leaving 14 bases between the germline ends. Germline CDR1 and CDR2: MGHRA and YSYEKL. CDR3 amino acids: CASSHLGGTGTDTQYF. CDR3 sequence (DNA): TGCGCCAGCAGCCATTTAGGGGGGACAGGCACAGATACGCAGTATTTT.

The chain recombines TRBV27 with TRBJ1-1; D call uncertain. Germline CDR1 MNHEY, CDR2 SMNVEV (reference sequence). The CDR3 has 14 amino acids. Between the trimmed V and J ends, which lost 3 bases and 3 bases, there was a span of 11 bases. In DNA form, the CDR3 reads TGTGCCAGCAGTTTTCTCTACAGCGACACTGAAGCTTTCTTT. This codes for CASSFLYSDTEAFF.